What follows describes a single T cell receptor beta chain. The target antigen is unknown. A multiplex PCR was run with 60 Vbeta primers and 13 Jbeta primers. Sequencing used immunoSEQ multiplex PCR; TCRdb keeps in-frame clones, though not all of them. Of roughly 180,000 clones in the sample, around 80% were seen once. The sample comes from a study of cytomegalovirus exposure and HLA in healthy donors. The CDR3 runs to 15 residues. Trimming took off 3 bases at V and 6 bases at J, with 15 bases between the two ends. The germline gives CDR1 SNHLY, CDR2 FYNNEI. Regarding the study as a whole: A classifier reportedly called cytomegalovirus status with high sensitivity and specificity. Several top significant clusters appeared, in a later analysis, to be linked to common viral pathogens.

Specimen: PBMCs. The chain uses TRBV2 and TRBJ1-5; D possibly corresponds to TRBD1 (6 bases). This TCR came from a girl aged 5-17 years in good health and CMV-seropositive. CDR3 amino acids: CASSEKSGVGQPQHF. CDR3 bases: TGTGCCAGCAGTGAGAAGTCAGGGGTAGGTCAGCCCCAGCATTTT.